The rows below give T cell receptor beta chains drawn from one sample of a study of regulatory T cells in long-lasting Graves disease. TCRdb ran MiXCR on the multiplex PCR reads and lists one entry per CDR3 protein. The profile shows over 200,000 distinct CDR3 sequences, about 16% of them singletons. This material consisted of peripheral blood mononuclear cells (PBMCs), taken at new diagnosis, from a patient treated with antithyroid drugs. All receptors derive from a female donor with Graves disease. Each CDR3 is given with its conserved first and last residue. A D gene is named only where the DNA matches it firmly. Not all rows give a size; the values are once, few, many and, for expanded clones, a class.

j_gene: TRBJ1-4
abundance: many
v_gene: TRBV2
d_gene: .
CDR3aa: CASSTGPTNEKLFF
CDR3nt: TGTGCCAGCAGTACCGGGCCAACTAATGAAAAACTGTTTTTT

j_gene: TRBJ2-2
abundance: many
v_gene: TRBV11-2
d_gene: .
CDR3aa: CASSDRLGSKTNTGELFF
CDR3nt: TGTGCCAGCAGCGACCGTCTGGGAAGCAAAACGAACACCGGGGAGCTGTTTTTT

j_gene: TRBJ2-7
abundance: .
v_gene: TRBV9
d_gene: TRBD2
CDR3aa: CASSGAGKVYEQYF
CDR3nt: TGTGCCAGCAGCGGAGCGGGAAAGGTGTACGAGCAGTACTTC

j_gene: TRBJ2-1
abundance: many
v_gene: TRBV11-3
d_gene: TRBD2
CDR3aa: CASSFLAGGWDGLEQFF
CDR3nt: TGTGCCAGCAGCTTCTTGGCGGGAGGATGGGATGGGCTTGAGCAGTTCTTC

j_gene: TRBJ1-2
abundance: many
v_gene: TRBV2
d_gene: .
CDR3aa: CASMFGHYGYTF
CDR3nt: TGTGCCAGCATGTTTGGGCACTATGGCTACACCTTC

j_gene: TRBJ2-1
abundance: .
v_gene: TRBV19
d_gene: .
CDR3aa: CASSITTYNEQFF
CDR3nt: TGTGCCAGTAGTATTACTACCTACAATGAGCAGTTCTTC

j_gene: TRBJ2-2
abundance: few
v_gene: TRBV20-1
d_gene: TRBD1
CDR3aa: CSARSPGQDTGELFF
CDR3nt: TGCAGTGCTAGGAGCCCGGGACAGGACACCGGGGAGCTGTTTTTT

j_gene: TRBJ1-6
abundance: many
v_gene: TRBV7-2
d_gene: .
CDR3aa: CASSLLASPNSPLHF
CDR3nt: TGTGCCAGCAGCTTACTGGCCAGCCCTAATTCACCCCTCCACTTT

j_gene: TRBJ1-4
abundance: .
v_gene: TRBV6-1
d_gene: .
CDR3aa: CASSEGEEKLFF
CDR3nt: TGTGCCAGCAGTGAAGGGGAGGAAAAACTGTTTTTT

j_gene: TRBJ2-7
abundance: many
v_gene: TRBV28
d_gene: TRBD1
CDR3aa: CASSPRRDRDYEQYF
CDR3nt: TGTGCCAGCAGCCCCCGCCGGGACAGGGACTACGAGCAGTACTTC

j_gene: TRBJ2-3
abundance: .
v_gene: TRBV20-1
d_gene: .
CDR3aa: CSARTTESTDTQYF
CDR3nt: TGCAGTGCTAGAACGACAGAGAGCACAGATACGCAGTATTTT

j_gene: TRBJ2-5
abundance: many
v_gene: TRBV9
d_gene: TRBD2
CDR3aa: CASSGGRAGGEGQYF
CDR3nt: TGTGCCAGCAGTGGAGGCCGAGCGGGAGGGGAGGGCCAGTACTTC

j_gene: TRBJ1-2
abundance: many
v_gene: TRBV6-2/TRBV6-3
d_gene: TRBD1
CDR3aa: CASSAFRQGLRGYTF
CDR3nt: TGTGCCAGCAGTGCCTTCCGACAGGGCCTAAGAGGCTACACCTTC

j_gene: TRBJ1-2
abundance: .
v_gene: TRBV4-3
d_gene: .
CDR3aa: CASSPTRGDIYTF
CDR3nt: TGCGCCAGCAGCCCGACTCGGGGGGACATTTACACCTTC

j_gene: TRBJ2-1
abundance: many
v_gene: TRBV7-2
d_gene: .
CDR3aa: CASSLSVSDSRQFF
CDR3nt: TGTGCCAGCAGCTTAAGTGTTAGCGACAGCAGGCAGTTCTTC

j_gene: TRBJ2-1
abundance: many
v_gene: TRBV20-1
d_gene: .
CDR3aa: CSAKRRSRSYNEQFF
CDR3nt: TGCAGTGCAAAAAGACGGAGTCGCTCCTACAATGAGCAGTTCTTC

j_gene: TRBJ2-2
abundance: .
v_gene: TRBV3-1
d_gene: TRBD2
CDR3aa: CASSHGPAGGPGELFF
CDR3nt: TGTGCCAGCAGCCACGGACCAGCGGGAGGCCCCGGGGAGCTGTTTTTT

j_gene: TRBJ2-7
abundance: many
v_gene: TRBV5-1
d_gene: .
CDR3aa: CASSPEEGRTYEQYF
CDR3nt: TGCGCCAGCAGCCCTGAGGAGGGGCGCACCTACGAGCAGTACTTC

j_gene: TRBJ2-1
abundance: many
v_gene: TRBV19
d_gene: .
CDR3aa: CASSEGEHSYNEQFF
CDR3nt: TGTGCCAGTAGTGAAGGGGAGCATTCCTACAATGAGCAGTTCTTC

j_gene: TRBJ2-1
abundance: few
v_gene: TRBV12-3/TRBV12-4
d_gene: TRBD2
CDR3aa: CASSLGLANNERFF
CDR3nt: TGTGCCAGCAGTTTAGGACTAGCGAACAATGAGCGGTTCTTC

j_gene: TRBJ1-5
abundance: many
v_gene: TRBV29-1
d_gene: .
CDR3aa: CSVGTGRGNQPQHF
CDR3nt: TGCAGCGTGGGCACAGGGAGAGGCAATCAGCCCCAGCATTTT

j_gene: TRBJ2-7
abundance: many
v_gene: TRBV20-1
d_gene: TRBD2
CDR3aa: CSALDRGRALREQYF
CDR3nt: TGCAGTGCCCTTGATCGCGGGAGGGCCCTTCGAGAGCAGTACTTC

j_gene: TRBJ2-7
abundance: many
v_gene: TRBV30
d_gene: .
CDR3aa: CAWSVGGYEQYF
CDR3nt: TGTGCCTGGAGTGTCGGAGGCTACGAGCAGTACTTC